The 21 T cell receptor beta chains listed next were all sequenced from one sample in a study of blood T cell repertoires in COVID-19. Measured with immunoSEQ multiplex PCR; TCRdb has only the in-frame clones, and not every one. Of about 130,000 clones listed, approximately 81% are singletons. Specimen: peripheral blood. The receptors come from a woman aged 25 to 45 who had recovered from COVID-19.

The J gene is TRBJ2-7, the V gene TRBV7-2; 9 bases are a match to TRBD2. Trimming at V came to 1 base and at J to 2 bases, leaving 3 bases not matched to a gene. The CDR3 is 15 amino acids. From germline, CDR1 is SGHTA and CDR2 FQGNSA. This CDR3 is CASSLVSSGAYEQYF. CDR3 DNA sequence: TGTGCCAGCAGCTTAGTCTCTAGCGGGGCCTACGAGCAGTACTTC.

This clone was picked up a small number of times. The chain is built from TRBV11-1 and TRBJ1-5; a weak D match, TRBD1 (5 bases). The CDR3 has 13 amino acids. V lost 3 bases, J lost 6 bases, and 9 bases lay in between. Germline assignment: CDR1 SGHAT and CDR2 FQDESV (reference sequence). Written as DNA, the CDR3 is TGTGCCAGCAGCTTTGGGAGGGGTCAGCCCCAGCATTTT. Translation gives CASSFGRGQPQHF.

The chain links TRBV3-1 (or the pseudogene TRBV3-2) to TRBJ2-5, with TRBD2 as a possible D gene (7 bases). V lost 4 bases and J 1 base, leaving 19 bases between the germline ends. The CDR3 totals 17 residues. Germline assignment: CDR1 LGHDT and CDR2 YNNKEL (reference sequence). CDR3 loop: CASSPPGWGGLQETQYF. The CDR3 coding sequence is TGTGCCAGCAGCCCCCCTGGATGGGGGGGGCTCCAAGAGACCCAGTACTTC.

This clone came up a few times. The chain joins TRBV5-5 to TRBJ2-1, with 9 positions matching TRBD2. The CDR3 loop spans 16 amino acids. The V segment lost 3 bases and the J segment 7 bases; nucleotides outside the gene matches: 11. The germline gives CDR1 SGHKS, CDR2 YYEKEE (reference sequence). The CDR3 coding sequence is TGTGCCAGCAGCTATAGGACTAGCGAGAGGGGGAATGAGCAGTTCTTC. This sequence encodes CASSYRTSERGNEQFF.

V usage is TRBV4-2 and J usage is TRBJ2-1, with 7 bases fitting TRBD1. V shed 0 bases and J 6 bases; nucleotides not matched to a gene: 2. The CDR3 is made up of 14 amino acids. Germline V gives CDR1 LGHNA, CDR2 YNFKEQ. This CDR3 is CASSQDAGGNEQFF. In DNA, the CDR3 is TGTGCCAGCAGCCAAGATGCAGGGGGCAATGAGCAGTTCTTC.

This clone was picked up one time. The chain couples TRBV15 to TRBJ1-6, with 9 bases lining up with TRBD1. CDR3 length equals 15 residues. Germline assignment: CDR1 LNHNV and CDR2 YYDKDF (reference sequence). With 4 bases clipped from V and 10 bases from J, the junction kept 8 bases outside the gene matches. The CDR3 loop reads CATSTNRGQYSPLHF. CDR3 in DNA: TGTGCCACCAGCACAAACAGGGGGCAATACTCACCCCTCCACTTT. Variable domain in full (rest from reference TRBV15 and TRBJ1-6): DAMVIQNPRYQVTQFGKPVTLSCSQTLNHNVMYWYQQKSSQAPKLLFHYYDKDFNNEADTPDNFQSRRPNTSFCFLDIRSPGLGDTAMYLCATSTNRGQYSPLHFGNGTRLTVT.

The CDR3 protein is CASNPGQGGTEAFF. The DNA for the CDR3 is TGTGCCAGTAACCCGGGACAGGGGGGTACTGAAGCTTTCTTT. V is TRBV19 and J is TRBJ1-1; 11 bases align to TRBD1. In germline, CDR1 is LNHDA, CDR2 SQIVND (reference sequence). V was pared by 7 bases and J by 5 bases, with 6 bases of the junction left unmatched. There are 14 residues in the CDR3. Supplemented by reference TRBV19 and TRBJ1-1, the full variable domain reads DGGITQSPKYLFRKEGQNVTLSCEQNLNHDAMYWYRQDPGQGLRLIYYSQIVNDFQKGDIAEGYSVSREKKESFPLTVTSAQKNPTAFYLCASNPGQGGTEAFFGQGTRLTVV.

V and J are TRBV5-5 and TRBJ1-5, with a tentative D call TRBD1 (6 bases). Looked up from germline, CDR1 is SGHKS and CDR2 is YYEKEE (reference sequence). Trimming cost V 4 bases and J 9 bases, with 17 bases left between them. This CDR3 has 14 amino acids. The chain's CDR3 is CASSADTGMAPQHF. DNA for the CDR3: TGTGCCAGCAGCGCGGACACAGGGATGGCGCCCCAGCATTTT.

The chain joins TRBV4-1 to TRBJ1-1; no reliable D call. Germline V gene lookup returns CDR1 MGHRA and CDR2 YSYEKL. V gave up 0 bases and J gave up 5 bases, with 16 bases separating them. CDR3 length: 16 residues. CDR3 in amino acids: CASSQDPPVPGTEAFF. The DNA of the CDR3 is TGCGCCAGCAGCCAAGATCCGCCAGTCCCGGGGACTGAAGCTTTCTTT.

The chain combines TRBV5-1 with TRBJ1-3, with D unclear. V was pared by 0 bases and J by 0 bases, with 7 bases between. Germline CDR1 is SGHRS and CDR2 is YFSETQ. This CDR3 region has 15 residues. The CDR3 sequence: CASSLESYSGNTIYF. The CDR3, as DNA: TGCGCCAGCAGCTTGGAATCCTACTCTGGAAACACCATATATTTT.

The chain combines TRBV5-1 with TRBJ2-5, with 7 nucleotides matching TRBD1. Trimming cost V 4 bases and J 4 bases; bases outside gene matches: 7. CDR3 length equals 14 residues. Per germline, CDR1 SGHRS and CDR2 YFSETQ. DNA for the CDR3: TGCGCCAGCAGCCTCCAGGGACAGCCAGAGACCCAGTACTTC. Encoded protein: CASSLQGQPETQYF.

The V call is TRBV27, the J call TRBJ1-5; D uncertain. There are 13 residues in the CDR3. Trimming left V 5 bases short and J 4 bases short, with 9 bases between. The germline V gene has CDR1 MNHEY and CDR2 SMNVEV (reference sequence). As DNA, the CDR3 is TGTGCCAGCAGTCCTTATGTTAATCAGCCCCAGCATTTT. Its translation is CASSPYVNQPQHF.

This clone came up a few times. The V gene is TRBV30, the J gene TRBJ2-5; 7 bases are shared with TRBD1. Trimming removed 3 bases from V and 3 bases from J; junction bases left unmatched: 1. The CDR3 sequence is 12 residues long. Germline CDR1 GTSNPN, CDR2 SVGIG (reference sequence). The CDR3 DNA reads TGTGCCTGGAGAGGACAGGAAGAGACCCAGTACTTC. Its translation is CAWRGQEETQYF.

This sequence joins TRBV7-3 and TRBJ2-7; a possible D gene is TRBD2 (7 bases). CDR3 length: 16 residues. Germline CDR1 is SGHTA and CDR2 is FQGTGA. V was cut by 5 bases and J by 0 bases, with 17 bases left in between. The CDR3 protein is CASSQEGGPSSYEQYF. In DNA, the CDR3 is TGTGCCAGCAGCCAAGAGGGGGGGCCGAGCTCCTACGAGCAGTACTTC.

The CDR3 sequence: CASSYGPRGSNQPQHF. DNA for the CDR3: TGTGCCAGCAGTTACGGGCCTAGGGGTAGCAATCAGCCCCAGCATTTT. The rearrangement uses TRBV6-5 and TRBJ1-5; tentative D call: TRBD1 (5 bases). The V end lost 2 bases, the J end lost 0 bases, and 11 bases lay between the germline ends. CDR3 length: 16 amino acids. From germline, CDR1 is MNHEY and CDR2 SVGAGI.

The CDR3 region is CASSLPGTGVNEQFF. DNA for the CDR3: TGTGCCAGCAGCTTGCCTGGGACAGGGGTGAATGAGCAGTTCTTC. The V and J genes are TRBV5-4 and TRBJ2-1; 10 bases line up with TRBD1. The V gene's germline CDR1 is SGHNT and CDR2 YYREEE (reference sequence). The CDR3 totals 15 residues. The V segment lost 1 base and the J segment 7 bases; nucleotides outside the gene matches: 5.

The chain couples TRBV5-1 to TRBJ2-7, with 8 bases that match TRBD1. The CDR3 loop spans 15 amino acids. Trimming took 0 bases from V and 3 from J; bases not matched to a gene: 5. CDR1 and CDR2 from the germline V gene are SGHRS and YFSETQ. The CDR3 region has the DNA TGCGCCAGCAGCTTGGGGGCAGGGGGCATCTACGAGCAGTACTTC. It encodes CASSLGAGGIYEQYF.

The chain is built from TRBV7-3 and TRBJ1-1; TRBD1 is a possible D gene (5 bases). This CDR3 region has 18 residues. Germline-derived CDR1 and CDR2 are SGHTA and FQGTGA. The ends were cut back, 0 bases at V and 7 bases at J, with 24 bases in the middle. This CDR3 reads CASSLTRQRRCRRGEAFF. In DNA, the CDR3 is TGTGCCAGCAGCTTAACGCGTCAGCGCCGGTGCCGAAGGGGTGAAGCTTTCTTT.

The chain recombines TRBV12-3 or TRBV12-4 with TRBJ2-1; TRBD2 might be the D (6 bases). This CDR3 region has 13 residues. Trimming pared 6 bases from V and 7 bases from J, leaving 13 bases between. The CDR3 coding sequence is TGTGCCAGCAGCCTAGTGGGGGGAAATGAGCAGTTCTTC. Translation: CASSLVGGNEQFF.

The gene calls are TRBV4-1 and TRBJ2-5; D is possibly TRBD2 (5 bases). The V end lost 0 bases, the J end lost 5 bases, and 10 bases lay between the germline ends. Germline loops: CDR1 MGHRA, CDR2 YSYEKL. This CDR3 has 14 residues. The CDR3 DNA reads as TGCGCCAGCAGCCAAGAGGGTAGCGTGGAGACCCAGTACTTC. Translated: CASSQEGSVETQYF.

This clone is a singleton in its sample. This chain uses TRBV5-6 with TRBJ1-1; the D gene is possibly TRBD1 (6 bases). The CDR3 covers 14 residues. V was cut by 4 bases and J by 1 base, with 11 bases left in between. Germline-derived CDR1 and CDR2 are SGHDT and YYEEEE. The CDR3 region is CASSKWGQNTEAFF. In DNA, the CDR3 is TGTGCCAGCAGCAAATGGGGACAGAACACTGAAGCTTTCTTT.